This TCR beta chain was sequenced during a study of blood T cell repertoires in COVID-19. The table came from immunoSEQ multiplex PCR; TCRdb's copy has only in-frame clones and leaves some out. Of some 200,000 clones in the sample, more than 70% were seen once. This CDR3 comprises 12 residues. Germline CDR1 and CDR2: MNHEY and SMNVEV (reference sequence). V lost 5 bases and J lost 6, with 10 bases in between. This clone was recorded a few times. The specimen was peripheral blood. The TCR sequence derives from a woman between 55 and 75 years old with acute or convalescent COVID-19. The chain combines TRBV27 with TRBJ1-1; the D gene is possibly TRBD1 (5 bases). CDR3 sequence (DNA): TGTGCCAGCAGTACGGGGGGAGCTGAAGCTTTCTTT. This translates into CASSTGGAEAFF.